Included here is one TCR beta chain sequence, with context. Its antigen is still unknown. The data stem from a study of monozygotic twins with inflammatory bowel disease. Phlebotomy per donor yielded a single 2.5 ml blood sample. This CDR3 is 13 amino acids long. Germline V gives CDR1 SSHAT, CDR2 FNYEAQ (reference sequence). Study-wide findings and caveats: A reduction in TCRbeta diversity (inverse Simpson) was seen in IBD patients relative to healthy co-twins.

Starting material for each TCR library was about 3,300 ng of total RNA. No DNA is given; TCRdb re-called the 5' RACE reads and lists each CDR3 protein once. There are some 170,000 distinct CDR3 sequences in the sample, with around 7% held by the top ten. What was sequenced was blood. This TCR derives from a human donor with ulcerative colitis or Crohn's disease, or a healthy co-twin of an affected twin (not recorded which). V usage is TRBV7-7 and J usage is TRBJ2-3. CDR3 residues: CASSLNSWDTQYF.